Below, 30 T cell receptor beta chains from the same sample are listed, as sequenced in a study of blood T cells in healthy people across ages. The authors ran a second PCR of about 6 to 11 cycles using a sample-barcoded 5' primer and a J-beta primer mix. TCRdb ran MiXCR on the 5' RACE reads and lists one entry per CDR3 protein. Among more than 450,000 distinct CDR3 sequences listed, over 25% were seen once. These sequences were also reported in another study, on T cells of mothers and their children.

Specimen: blood. The receptors come from a boy between 2 and 15 years old in good health.

A note on this clonotype: The junction departs from the called germline gene at one end, perhaps through a read error. V usage is TRBV12-3 or TRBV12-4 and J usage is TRBJ1-5, with TRBD1 as a possible D gene (5 bases). This CDR3 contains 14 residues. The CDR3: CVSSLSAGSQPQHF. The CDR3 nucleotides are TGTGTCAGCAGTTTATCGGCAGGGAGTCAGCCCCAGCATTTT.

The V call is TRBV18, the J call TRBJ2-5; a weak D match, TRBD2 (6 bases). Looked up from germline, CDR1 is KGHSH and CDR2 is LQKENI. The CDR3 extends over 15 amino acids. Trimming removed 5 bases from V and 3 bases from J, with 16 bases in between. The CDR3, as DNA: TGTGCCAGCTCAACGGGCGGGAAACTCAAAGAGACCCAGTACTTC. It specifies CASSTGGKLKETQYF.

This clonotype was seen more than once but under ten times. The V call is TRBV11-2, the J call TRBJ2-7; D gene ambiguous. The V gene lost 0 bases and the J gene lost 4 bases, with 10 bases spanning the gap. Germline V gives CDR1 SGHAT, CDR2 FQNNGV. The CDR3 length is 14 residues. As DNA, the CDR3 is TGTGCCAGCAGCTTAGAAGAACGGAGATACGAGCAGTACTTC. Residues: CASSLEERRYEQYF.

This clonotype was detected a few times. The chain links TRBV12-3 or TRBV12-4 to TRBJ2-7; 9 bases map to TRBD1. V was pared by 6 bases and J by 1 base, with 7 bases of the junction left unmatched. CDR3 size: 15 residues. CDR3 sequence (DNA): TGTGCCAGCAGGGAAACAGGGGGCCCTTCCTACGAGCAGTACTTC. Protein sequence: CASRETGGPSYEQYF.

This clonotype was observed a few times. The V gene is TRBV27, the J gene TRBJ2-3, with D hard to call. The CDR3 runs to 15 residues. V lost 3 bases and J lost 0, with 10 bases in between. Germline CDR1 reads MNHEY; CDR2 reads SMNVEV (reference sequence). This CDR3 is CASSLGQTSTDTQYF. CDR3 nucleotides: TGTGCCAGCAGTTTGGGTCAGACTAGCACAGATACGCAGTATTTT.

The chain joins TRBV7-9 to TRBJ2-5; D might be TRBD1 (6 bases). CDR1 is SEHNR and CDR2 is FQNEAQ in the germline V gene (reference sequence). The CDR3 spans 14 residues. V shed 8 bases and J shed 5 bases, with 18 bases lying between them. CDR3 residues: CASGGRLGFETQYF. CDR3 in DNA: TGTGCCAGCGGGGGCAGACTTGGCTTTGAGACCCAGTACTTC. Full variable domain (missing parts from reference TRBV7-9 and TRBJ2-5): DTGVSQNPRHKITKRGQNVTFRCDPISEHNRLYWYRQTLGQGPEFLTYFQNEAQLEKSRLLSDRFSAERPKGSFSTLEIQRTEQGDSAMYLCASGGRLGFETQYFGPGTRLLVL.

In its sample, this clonotype was seen a few times. The V gene is TRBV7-9, the J gene TRBJ2-7, with 7 positions matching TRBD2. V lost 5 bases, J lost 1 base, and 11 bases stayed unmatched. CDR3 length: 16 amino acids. From germline, CDR1 is SEHNR and CDR2 FQNEAQ (reference sequence). Here the CDR3 DNA reads TGTGCCAGCAGCCCGCTTTGGCTAGCGGAGTCCTACGAGCAGTACTTC. Its translation is CASSPLWLAESYEQYF.

This chain uses TRBV10-3 with TRBJ2-1; 11 bases line up with TRBD2. The CDR3 covers 16 residues. J lost 0 bases, V lost 4 bases, and 2 bases had no gene match. CDR1 and CDR2 (germline): ENHRY, SYGVKD. The CDR3 spells CAISALAGDSYNEQFF. The CDR3 nucleotides are TGTGCCATCAGTGCACTAGCGGGAGACTCCTACAATGAGCAGTTCTTC.

This clonotype has only a few counts. V is TRBV20-1 and J is TRBJ2-7, with 8 bases lining up with TRBD1. Per germline, CDR1 DFQATT and CDR2 SNEGSKA (reference sequence). With V trimmed by 1 base and J by 1 base, 9 bases remained unmatched. This CDR3 is 16 amino acids long. The CDR3 is CSARVVDRGGSYEQYF. For the CDR3, the DNA is TGCAGTGCTAGAGTGGTCGACAGGGGAGGATCCTACGAGCAGTACTTC.

This sequence joins TRBV20-1 and TRBJ2-7; D gene ambiguous. V was clipped by 6 bases and J by 0 bases, with 15 bases between them. CDR3 length: 14 residues. CDR1 is DFQATT, CDR2 SNEGSKA, per germline (reference sequence). CDR3 bases: TGCAGTGCCCAGAGGCCAGGAGCCTCCTACGAGCAGTACTTC. Translation: CSAQRPGASYEQYF.

The chain is built from TRBV4-3 and TRBJ2-2, with D perhaps matching TRBD2 (6 bases). The CDR3 extends over 16 amino acids. The germline V and J ends were trimmed by 1 base and 0 bases, with 9 bases remaining between them. Germline V gene data show CDR1 as LGHNA and CDR2 as YSLEER. The CDR3 region is CASSQGAGTNTGELFF. For the CDR3, the DNA is TGCGCCAGCAGCCAAGGCGCGGGGACGAACACCGGGGAGCTGTTTTTT.

The genes are TRBV30 and TRBJ2-5, with a weak D call TRBD2 (5 bases). The tail of the sequence fits TRBJ2-1 better, so the J call may be wrong. The CDR3 spans 14 residues. The germline CDR1 and CDR2 sequences are GTSNPN and SVGIG (reference sequence). CDR3 sequence reads: CAWSVVDLRVEQFF. The CDR3, as DNA: TGTGCCTGGAGTGTAGTGGACCTGAGGGTTGAGCAGTTCTTC.

The chain combines TRBV20-1 with TRBJ1-2; D is undetermined. The CDR3 consists of 14 residues. V lost 0 bases and J lost 4, with 12 bases in between. Germline V gene lookup returns CDR1 DFQATT and CDR2 SNEGSKA (reference sequence). The DNA of the CDR3 is TGCAGTGCTAGAGATTTGGACGGGATCTATGGCTACACCTTC. This translates into CSARDLDGIYGYTF.

The J gene is TRBJ1-2, the V gene TRBV5-1; 10 nucleotides agree with TRBD1. CDR3 size: 19 residues. V lost 2 bases and J lost 6; bases outside the gene matches: 19. From germline, CDR1 is SGHRS and CDR2 YFSETQ. The CDR3 here is CASSFDATTGGARGDGYTF. CDR3 in DNA: TGCGCCAGCAGCTTTGACGCAACGACAGGGGGCGCAAGAGGGGATGGCTACACCTTC. Variable domain in full (rest from reference TRBV5-1 and TRBJ1-2): KAGVTQTPRYLIKTRGQQVTLSCSPISGHRSVSWYQQTPGQGLQFLFEYFSETQRNKGNFPGRFSGRQFSNSRSEMNVSTLELGDSALYLCASSFDATTGGARGDGYTFGSGTRLTVV.

This clonotype was detected a few times. This may arise from a read error, as a much more abundant clone is one base away. The chain is built from TRBV11-2 and TRBJ1-4; TRBD1 might be the D (5 bases). The germline CDR1 and CDR2 sequences are SGHAT and FQNNGV. The CDR3 loop spans 15 amino acids. In nucleotides, the CDR3 is TGTGCCAGCAGCCAGAGATGGACAACTAGTGAAAAACTGTTTTTT. It specifies CASSQRWTTSEKLFF.

The table lists this clonotype with a few counts. This chain joins TRBV20-1 and TRBJ2-4; D is tentatively TRBD1 or TRBD2 (5 bases each). The V end lost 0 bases, the J end lost 6 bases, and 12 bases lay between the germline ends. Germline CDR1 is DFQATT and CDR2 is SNEGSKA (reference sequence). The CDR3 is 14 residues long. The CDR3: CSARDMAGTNIQYF. The DNA for the CDR3 is TGCAGTGCTAGAGATATGGCAGGGACAAACATTCAGTACTTC.

The chain is built from TRBV5-1 and TRBJ1-2, with TRBD1 matching 9 bases. This CDR3 has 14 residues. Germline V gives CDR1 SGHRS, CDR2 YFSETQ. V trimming: 4 bases; J trimming: 3 bases; junction bases outside the gene matches: 4. The CDR3 DNA reads as TGCGCCAGCAGCGTGACAGGGGGTGACTATGGCTACACCTTC. Residues: CASSVTGGDYGYTF.

The gene calls are TRBV27 and TRBJ1-2; D perhaps matches TRBD1 (6 bases). The germline V gene encodes CDR1 MNHEY and CDR2 SMNVEV (reference sequence). V lost 5 bases and J 4 bases, leaving 17 bases between the germline ends. The CDR3 is made up of 15 amino acids. For the CDR3, the DNA is TGTGCCAGCAGTCCCGAATGGACAGCAAGCTATGGCTACACCTTC. Translating gives CASSPEWTASYGYTF.

The V call is TRBV6-2 or TRBV6-3, the J call TRBJ2-7, with D perhaps TRBD1 (7 bases). The CDR3 contains 15 residues. In germline, CDR1 is MNHEY, CDR2 SVGEGT. Trimming left V 0 bases short and J 2 bases short, with 11 bases between. The CDR3 DNA follows: TGTGCCAGCAGTTACTCGGCAGGGGGGCCCTACGAGCAGTACTTC. It specifies CASSYSAGGPYEQYF.

The V call is TRBV11-3, the J call TRBJ1-6; D call uncertain. The germline CDR1 and CDR2 sequences are SGHNT and YENEEA. This CDR3 region has 13 residues. Trimming removed 1 base at V and 8 bases at J, with 6 bases between. The CDR3 nucleotides are TGTGCCAGCAGCTTAGGGAGGGATTCACCCCTCCACTTT. It codes for CASSLGRDSPLHF.

V and J are TRBV12-3 or TRBV12-4 and TRBJ2-5; D is unresolved. V dropped 5 bases and J dropped 5 bases, with 15 bases sitting between them. The length of the CDR3 is 14 residues. The CDR3 loop is CASSTVPVGETQYF. DNA of the CDR3: TGTGCCAGCAGTACGGTCCCGGTTGGGGAGACCCAGTACTTC.

This chain connects TRBV7-6 to TRBJ2-6; no clear D gene. V lost 7 bases and J lost 2, with 9 bases in between. This CDR3 spans 14 amino acids. The germline CDR1 and CDR2 sequences are SGHVS and FNYEAQ. DNA for the CDR3: TGTGCCAGCACCCTTACCGCTGGGGCCAACGTCCTGACTTTC. Amino acids: CASTLTAGANVLTF.

On this clonotype: An end of the junction differs from the germline gene, which may be a read error. The chain joins TRBV14 to TRBJ2-2; D is ambiguous. In germline, CDR1 is SGHDN, CDR2 FVKESK. CDR3 length: 15 amino acids. The CDR3 DNA reads as TGTGCCAGCAGCCACCTTCCCCCCCGGACCGTGGAGCTGTTTTTT. Protein: CASSHLPPRTVELFF.

This sequence joins TRBV7-8 and TRBJ1-2, with D perhaps matching TRBD1 (5 bases). This CDR3 has 14 amino acids. Germline V gene lookup returns CDR1 SGHVS and CDR2 FQNEAQ. The V and J ends lost 5 bases and 4 bases respectively, with 14 bases between them. The CDR3 region has the DNA TGTGCCAGCAGCGCCGCGGGGCCCCGCTATGGCTACACCTTC. Its protein product is CASSAAGPRYGYTF.

The chain links TRBV13 to TRBJ2-5; 11 nucleotides agree with TRBD1. The length of the CDR3 is 15 residues. The ends lost 2 bases at V and 7 bases at J; junction bases unmatched: 6. Germline-derived CDR1 and CDR2 are PRHDT and FYEKMQ (reference sequence). DNA of the CDR3: TGTGCCAGCAGCTTATCAGGGACAGGGGGTTCGACCCAGTACTTC. Its translation: CASSLSGTGGSTQYF.

There are a few counts of this clonotype. The chain carries TRBV9 and TRBJ2-3, with TRBD2 matching over 8 bases. Germline lookup yields CDR1 SGDLS and CDR2 YYNGEE. The length of the CDR3 is 15 residues. V lost 7 bases and J lost 2; bases outside the gene matches: 9. CDR3 in amino acids: CASSPGGGATDTQYF. In DNA, the CDR3 is TGTGCCAGCTCGCCGGGAGGGGGGGCCACAGATACGCAGTATTTT.

The V call is TRBV20-1, the J call TRBJ2-4; 8 nucleotides agree with TRBD2. This CDR3 has 13 amino acids. After removal of 1 base from V and 5 bases from J, the junction contained 1 base not matched to a gene. CDR1 is DFQATT and CDR2 is SNEGSKA in the germline V gene (reference sequence). CDR3 sequence (DNA): TGCAGTGCTAGAGTACTAGCGGAAAACATTCAGTACTTC. Its translation: CSARVLAENIQYF.

This clonotype was counted once. The V and J genes are TRBV12-3 or TRBV12-4 and TRBJ1-2, with D perhaps TRBD1 (5 bases). This CDR3 is built from 14 residues. Between the trimmed V and J ends, which lost 4 bases and 7 bases, there was a span of 16 bases. The CDR3 DNA sequence: TGTGCCAGCAGTTCATCTGGGGGACGGACTGGCTACACCTTC. Protein product: CASSSSGGRTGYTF.

This clonotype was found a few times. The chain is built from TRBV20-1 and TRBJ1-1; D gene uncertain. V lost 1 base, J lost 3 bases, and 9 bases lay in between. This CDR3 comprises 13 residues. The germline V gene has CDR1 DFQATT and CDR2 SNEGSKA (reference sequence). The DNA of the CDR3 is TGCAGTGCTAGAGGGGTTTCGGACACTGAAGCTTTCTTT. This translates into CSARGVSDTEAFF.

This clonotype was counted only a few times. The J gene is TRBJ2-7, the V gene TRBV12-3 or TRBV12-4; unclear D gene. The end of the DNA fits TRBJ2-1 better, so the J call may be wrong. CDR3 length equals 11 residues. CDR3 sequence reads: CASTYDHEQFF. CDR3 coding DNA: TGTGCCAGCACCTATGACCATGAGCAGTTCTTC.